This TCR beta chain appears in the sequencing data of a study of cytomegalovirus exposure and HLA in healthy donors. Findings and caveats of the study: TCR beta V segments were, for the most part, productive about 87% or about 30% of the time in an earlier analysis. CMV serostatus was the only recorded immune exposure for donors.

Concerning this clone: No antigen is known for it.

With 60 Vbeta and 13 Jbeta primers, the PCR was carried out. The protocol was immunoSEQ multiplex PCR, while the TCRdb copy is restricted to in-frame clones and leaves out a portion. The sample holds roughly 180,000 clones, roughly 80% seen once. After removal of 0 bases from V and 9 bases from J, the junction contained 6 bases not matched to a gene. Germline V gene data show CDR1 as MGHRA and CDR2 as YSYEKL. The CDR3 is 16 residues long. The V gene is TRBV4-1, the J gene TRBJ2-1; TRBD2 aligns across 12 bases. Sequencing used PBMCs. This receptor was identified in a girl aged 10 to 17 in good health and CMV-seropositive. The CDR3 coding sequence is TGCGCCAGCAGCCAAGACCCTAGCGGGAGGGCGGGTGAGCAGTTCTTC. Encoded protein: CASSQDPSGRAGEQFF.